This entry features one T cell receptor (beta chain) sequence. The data are from a study of blood T cell repertoires in COVID-19. Across the whole study: The United States, Italy and Spain supplied acute and convalescent COVID-19 samples. Nucleic acid was either cDNA or gDNA, and it came from T cells, B-cell-depleted T cells, or PBMCs.

J gave up 1 base and V 5 bases, and 9 bases lay outside the gene matches. The CDR3 extends over 16 amino acids. The germline V gene encodes CDR1 SQVTM and CDR2 ANQGSEA. Under the authors' procedure: From reference gene primer amplification, estimates of nucleated cell counts were derived. Libraries were prepared by immunoSEQ multiplex PCR; TCRdb keeps only in-frame clonotypes and omits some of them. The DNA was the basis for D and trimming; V, J and clone size are from that table. This table has about 68,000 clones, approximately 85% appearing once. Sequences were obtained from peripheral blood. This TCR came from a man in his fifties or sixties with acute or convalescent COVID-19. The chain is built from TRBV29-1 and TRBJ2-4; 9 bases map to TRBD1. The CDR3 region is CSVIDRGSDAKNIQYF. The CDR3 nucleotides are TGCAGCGTTATCGACAGGGGGTCGGATGCCAAAAACATTCAGTACTTC.